This TCR beta chain is drawn from a study of T cells in Graves' hyperthyroidism and ophthalmopathy. The CDR3 regions of TCR beta were amplified from RNA transcripts. HTBI primers were employed in a first-round RT-PCR of the TCR CDR3. MiXCR was run by TCRdb on the multiplex PCR reads, yielding one entry per CDR3 protein. The sample consists of approximately 640,000 distinct CDR3 sequences, 15% to 20% of them appearing once. This clonotype was detected a few times. Germline assignment: CDR1 SNHLY and CDR2 FYNNEI. Trimming pared 6 bases from V and 0 bases from J, leaving 11 bases between. The CDR3 totals 14 residues.

The TCR was taken from a woman aged 25 to 45 with Graves' hyperthyroidism. Material for sequencing was blood. The chain couples TRBV2 to TRBJ1-1, with D unresolved. CDR3 in amino acids: CASRPGRMNTEAFF. For the CDR3, the DNA is TGTGCCAGCAGGCCTGGACGGATGAACACTGAAGCTTTCTTT.